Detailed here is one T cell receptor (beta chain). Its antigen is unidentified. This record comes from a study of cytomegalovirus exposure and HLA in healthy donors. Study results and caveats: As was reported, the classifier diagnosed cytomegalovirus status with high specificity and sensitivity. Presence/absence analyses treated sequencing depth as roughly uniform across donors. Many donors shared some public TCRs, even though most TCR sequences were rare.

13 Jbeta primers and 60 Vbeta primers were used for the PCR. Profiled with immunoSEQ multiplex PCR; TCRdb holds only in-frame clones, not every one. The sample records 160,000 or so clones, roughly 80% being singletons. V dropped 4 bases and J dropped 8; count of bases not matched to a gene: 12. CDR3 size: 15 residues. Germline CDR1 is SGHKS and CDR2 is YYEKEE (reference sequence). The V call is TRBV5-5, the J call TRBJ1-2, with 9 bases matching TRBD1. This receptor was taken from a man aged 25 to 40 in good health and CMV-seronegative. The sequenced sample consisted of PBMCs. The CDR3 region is CASSPIETGGRGYTF. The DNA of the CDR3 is TGTGCCAGCAGCCCCATCGAGACAGGGGGTCGCGGCTACACCTTC.